Presented here are 20 T cell receptor beta chains from one specimen sequenced in a study of graft-versus-host responses after intestinal transplantation. Using immunoSEQ multiplex PCR, the repertoire was profiled, and TCRdb retains in-frame clones only, with some absent. The profile covers more than 12,000 clones, with just under 30% appearing a single time and 3.5% to 4% taken by the ten largest. This sample comprised alloreactive CD4+ T cells from a mixed lymphocyte reaction culture, obtained before intestinal transplant. Subset given: CFSE-low proliferating T cells sorted from roughly six-day pre-transplant mixed lymphocyte reaction (GvH or HvG direction). The receptors shown here come from a human patient who received an intestinal transplant.

The V call is TRBV10-1, the J call TRBJ1-1; possibly TRBD1 for D (6 bases). The V end was cut by 3 bases, the J end by 3 bases, with 14 bases between. Looked up from germline, CDR1 is WNHNN and CDR2 is SYGVQD (reference sequence). The CDR3 is 15 amino acids. The CDR3, as DNA: TGCGCCAGCAGTGAACGTCAGCCAGGGGACACTGAAGCTTTCTTT. Translation gives CASSERQPGDTEAFF.

CDR3 nucleotides: TGTGCCAGCAGTGACTCGAAGTACTTC. This codes for CASSDSKYF. The V call is TRBV6-4, the J call TRBJ2-7, with D unresolved. The CDR3 has 9 residues. Germline CDR1 MRHNA, CDR2 SNTAGT. The V end lost 0 bases, the J end lost 11 bases, and 2 bases lay between the germline ends.

The chain joins TRBV30 to TRBJ1-5; D is perhaps TRBD1 (6 bases). The germline V and J ends were trimmed by 8 bases and 2 bases, with 13 bases remaining between them. Germline V gene data show CDR1 as GTSNPN and CDR2 as SVGIG (reference sequence). This CDR3 is 13 amino acids long. The CDR3 here is CALQGKGNQPQHF. The CDR3 nucleotides are TGTGCCCTACAGGGAAAAGGCAATCAGCCCCAGCATTTT.

This clone was seen more than once but under ten times. This chain uses TRBV6-1 with TRBJ1-1; D not certain. There are 12 residues in the CDR3. Germline CDR1 is MNHNS and CDR2 is SASEGT. V gave up 3 bases and J gave up 1 base, with 3 bases separating them. For the CDR3, the DNA is TGTGCCAGCAGTGAGGGGAACACTGAAGCTTTCTTT. Its protein is CASSEGNTEAFF.

V is TRBV7-2 and J is TRBJ2-5, with D perhaps given as TRBD1 or TRBD2 (6 bases each). Germline V lookup: CDR1 SGHTA, CDR2 FQGNSA. The CDR3 totals 15 residues. Between the trimmed V and J ends, which lost 8 bases and 5 bases, there was a span of 21 bases. The CDR3 spells CASDLEGGDWETQYF. CDR3 coding DNA: TGTGCCAGCGACCTAGAGGGGGGTGACTGGGAGACCCAGTACTTC.

This clone came up a few times. This chain joins TRBV7-9 and TRBJ2-5; 7 nucleotides line up with TRBD1. The CDR3 contains 17 residues. The V gene's germline CDR1 is SEHNR and CDR2 FQNEAQ (reference sequence). The ends lost 2 bases at V and 4 bases at J; junction bases unmatched: 13. CDR3 coding DNA: TGTGCCAGCAGCTTACGAGTGGGACAGAGTTTTTCAGAGACCCAGTACTTC. Translating it yields CASSLRVGQSFSETQYF.

This clone was seen only a few times. This rearrangement joins TRBV5-4 to TRBJ1-1, with 7 nucleotides matching TRBD1. With V trimmed by 4 bases and J by 4 bases, 7 bases remained unmatched. The CDR3 length is 14 residues. Germline V gene sequence: CDR1 SGHNT, CDR2 YYREEE (reference sequence). This CDR3 is CASSKQGWSTEAFF. CDR3 nucleotides: TGTGCCAGCAGCAAACAGGGGTGGAGCACTGAAGCTTTCTTT. Variable domain in full (rest from reference TRBV5-4 and TRBJ1-1): ETGVTQSPTHLIKTRGQQVTLRCSSQSGHNTVSWYQQALGQGPQFIFQYYREEENGRGNFPPRFSGLQFPNYSSELNVNALELDDSALYLCASSKQGWSTEAFFGQGTRLTVV.

The chain is built from TRBV5-6 and TRBJ1-2, with D uncertain. Germline CDR1 reads SGHDT; CDR2 reads YYEEEE. Trimming left V 0 bases short and J 4 bases short, with 10 bases between. The CDR3 covers 14 residues. The CDR3 DNA sequence: TGTGCCAGCAGCTTGGGGCAGTCTCCCTATGGCTACACCTTC. Translated: CASSLGQSPYGYTF.

The rearrangement links TRBV5-1 to TRBJ2-3; 9 bases agree with TRBD1. V trimming: 4 bases; J trimming: 3 bases; junction bases outside the gene matches: 15. The CDR3 covers 18 residues. Germline V gene lookup returns CDR1 SGHRS and CDR2 YFSETQ. The CDR3 protein is CASSVGGPNRGRTDTQYF. As DNA, the CDR3 is TGCGCCAGCAGCGTGGGGGGGCCTAACAGGGGGCGAACAGATACGCAGTATTTT.

The sample holds a few counts of this clone. The V gene is TRBV7-9, the J gene TRBJ2-7; D remains ambiguous. This CDR3 comprises 11 residues. Germline V gene lookup returns CDR1 SEHNR and CDR2 FQNEAQ (reference sequence). The germline V and J ends were trimmed by 3 bases and 4 bases, with 4 bases remaining between them. The CDR3: CASSFYYEQYF. CDR3 sequence (DNA): TGTGCCAGCAGCTTTTATTACGAGCAGTACTTC.

This clone was recorded a few times. The rearrangement links TRBV18 to TRBJ2-7, with D perhaps matching TRBD2 (6 bases). Germline CDR1 KGHSH, CDR2 LQKENI. CDR3 length: 15 amino acids. Trimming took 5 bases from V and 3 from J, leaving 17 bases between them. CDR3 sequence: CASSSTSKLDYEQYF. The CDR3 region has the DNA TGTGCCAGCTCATCGACTAGTAAATTAGACTACGAGCAGTACTTC. Drawing the rest from reference TRBV18 and TRBJ2-7, the complete variable domain is NAGVMQNPRHLVRRRGQEARLRCSPMKGHSHVYWYRQLPEEGLKFMVYLQKENIIDESGMPKERFSAEFPKEGPSILRIQQVVRGDSAAYFCASSSTSKLDYEQYFGPGTRLTVT.

The V gene is TRBV20-1, the J gene TRBJ2-3; D unclear. V was pared by 3 bases and J by 4 bases, with 5 bases between. The CDR3 runs 11 residues. CDR1 and CDR2 from the germline V gene are DFQATT and SNEGSKA (reference sequence). CDR3 DNA: TGCAGTGCTAGTTTTGCAGATACGCAGTATTTT. Protein sequence: CSASFADTQYF.

This chain uses TRBV25-1 with TRBJ2-7; TRBD2 is a possible D gene (5 bases). CDR3 size: 14 residues. Trimming cost V 7 bases and J 2 bases, with 15 bases left between them. Germline CDR1 MGHDK, CDR2 SYGVNS. CDR3 nucleotides: TGTGCCAGCACCGAGGGAGTTGGCACCTACGAGCAGTACTTC. Amino acids: CASTEGVGTYEQYF.

The genes are TRBV7-2 and TRBJ2-1; a weak D match, TRBD1 (6 bases). The CDR3 totals 13 residues. Germline assignment: CDR1 SGHTA and CDR2 FQGNSA. Trimming stripped 4 bases from V and 6 bases from J, with 10 bases between. The chain's CDR3 is CASSSFRGNEQFF. The CDR3 coding sequence is TGTGCCAGCAGCTCTTTCAGGGGCAATGAGCAGTTCTTC.

This chain joins TRBV4-3 and TRBJ1-2; D gene ambiguous. The V and J ends lost 1 base and 4 bases respectively, with 16 bases between them. The CDR3 runs to 16 residues. Germline V gene lookup returns CDR1 LGHNA and CDR2 YSLEER. This chain's CDR3 is CASSQGRVAATYGYTF. The CDR3 DNA follows: TGCGCCAGCAGCCAAGGAAGGGTCGCCGCGACCTATGGCTACACCTTC.

This clone was counted a few times. The gene calls are TRBV5-4 and TRBJ2-1; 7 bases align to TRBD2. This CDR3 is 14 amino acids long. CDR1 is SGHNT, CDR2 YYREEE, per germline (reference sequence). V shed 4 bases, J shed 2 bases, and the junction held 3 bases outside the gene matches. The CDR3 DNA is TGTGCCAGCAGCCTGACTAGCACCTACAATGAGCAGTTCTTC. It is translated as CASSLTSTYNEQFF. Based on the CDR3 plus reference TRBV5-4 and TRBJ2-1, the full variable domain is ETGVTQSPTHLIKTRGQQVTLRCSSQSGHNTVSWYQQALGQGPQFIFQYYREEENGRGNFPPRFSGLQFPNYSSELNVNALELDDSALYLCASSLTSTYNEQFFGPGTRLTVL.

The CDR3 protein is CASSPFVGTGNTGELFF. The CDR3 DNA is TGTGCCAGCTCACCATTTGTAGGGACAGGGAACACCGGGGAGCTGTTTTTT. The J gene is TRBJ2-2, the V gene TRBV18, with TRBD1 matching 8 bases. CDR3 length equals 17 residues. Germline loops: CDR1 KGHSH, CDR2 LQKENI. V dropped 2 bases and J dropped 1; count of bases not matched to a gene: 6.

This clone was counted only a few times. V and J are TRBV5-1 and TRBJ1-6, with D perhaps matching TRBD1 (5 bases). V was shortened by 0 bases and J by 7 bases, with 11 bases between the two germline ends. There are 15 residues in the CDR3. Germline V CDR1 and CDR2: SGHRS, YFSETQ. The CDR3 here is CASSLGGRNNSPLHF. CDR3 coding DNA: TGCGCCAGCAGCTTGGGGGGACGGAACAATTCACCCCTCCACTTT. Drawing the rest from reference TRBV5-1 and TRBJ1-6, the complete variable domain is KAGVTQTPRYLIKTRGQQVTLSCSPISGHRSVSWYQQTPGQGLQFLFEYFSETQRNKGNFPGRFSGRQFSNSRSEMNVSTLELGDSALYLCASSLGGRNNSPLHFGNGTRLTVT.

The chain employs TRBV28 and TRBJ1-2; D uncertain. The CDR3 sequence is 14 residues long. In germline, CDR1 is MDHEN, CDR2 SYDVKM. V lost 2 bases to trimming and J lost 11 bases, with 18 bases between them. CDR3 coding DNA: TGTGCCAGCAGTTTAGCCACTCCCCGGGGAGTATACACCTTC. Translated, it gives CASSLATPRGVYTF.

The CDR3 DNA is TGTGCCTGGAGTCTAGGACAGGCAAATTCACCCCTCCACTTT. Amino acids: CAWSLGQANSPLHF. The V gene is TRBV30, the J gene TRBJ1-6; 7 bases fit TRBD1. V shed 2 bases and J 7 bases; nucleotides not matched to a gene: 5. Germline lookup yields CDR1 GTSNPN and CDR2 SVGIG (reference sequence). The CDR3 runs to 14 residues.